This T cell receptor (beta chain) was found in a study of long-term antiretroviral therapy in people with HIV. The study's findings and limits: Dominating the repertoire at all time points were the clones that expanded before ART. Among HIV repertoires, CDR3 length ranges were narrower than those of controls.

The ends were cut back, 0 bases at V and 8 bases at J, with 20 bases in the middle. Looked up from germline, CDR1 is SGHTA and CDR2 is FQGNSA. There are 17 residues in the CDR3. Specimens retained about 0.95-10 million cryopreserved PBMC preceding DNA extraction. At survey level, the immunoSEQ assay was run in its v3.0 version. Sequencing was performed with immunoSEQ multiplex PCR; in TCRdb, only in-frame clones are kept and a portion is missing. The table shows 20,000 to 25,000 clones, with less than 80% occurring only once. As concerns this clone: The target antigen is unknown.

Sample: unsorted PBMCs, taken 4.1 years after starting antiretroviral therapy. This chain joins TRBV7-2 and TRBJ2-1; D could derive from TRBD1 or TRBD2 (5 bases each). The source is a woman aged 40 to 55 with HIV. CDR3 bases: TGTGCCAGCAGCTTAGCTAGTGGGGGTTTCAGTAGCGATGAGCAGTTCTTC. Residues: CASSLASGGFSSDEQFF.